A selection of T cell receptor beta chains follows, all from one sample in a study of OX40 agonist ivuxolimab in advanced cancers. Using immunoSEQ multiplex PCR, the repertoire was profiled, and TCRdb retains in-frame clones only, with some absent. The repertoire includes tens of thousands of clones, approximately 83% of them detected once, and roughly 27% sits in the top ten. The input for sequencing was CD4+ or CD8+ T cells sorted from blood, taken in a trial of the OX40 agonist ivuxolimab. The receptor source for this set is an adult with an advanced solid tumor such as melanoma, head and neck, liver or kidney cancer. CDR3s include the opening cysteine and the closing phenylalanine or tryptophan.

CDR3 protein,V gene
CASSLEGQGSNSPLHF,TRBV11-2
CASIGTDYEQYF,TRBV19
CASRVGTGPSGYTGYTF,TRBV9
CASSEPGPEQYF,TRBV9
CASTIMTGYTEAFF,TRBV2
CASSLRRGVRETQYF,TRBV11-3
CASSEIGGTQYF,TRBV10-1
CASHDRTTFF,TRBV6-1
CASSSEQGDYEAFF,TRBV5-1
CASSHGTGLGDGYTF,TRBV4-1
CASSIPYRVHNEQFF,TRBV2
CASSGTAKETQYF,TRBV5-1
CASSLTLNRDSPLHF,TRBV7-2
CASSDRSTDTQYF,TRBV6-1
CASSLALQGGTWPQHF,TRBV7-9
CASILGSSGANVLTF,TRBV7-8
CATSREQGPDNEQFF,TRBV15
CASSGRTGRTSGANVLTF,TRBV7-9
CASIIIELGYGYTF,TRBV5-8
CASSYRVDGADTQYF,TRBV6-5
CASSDSPREAGSYEQYF,TRBV6-4
CASSLGSGGAGGEQYF,TRBV7-9
CASSYQEGVRTEAFF,TRBV6-5
CASSSRGLDREPFNEQFF,TRBV11-2
CASRPGTSSNQPQHF,TRBV27
CASSQEGGGNTEAFF,TRBV4-1
CASSQAVFEGLSYGYTF,TRBV4-1